The rows below give T cell receptor beta chains drawn from one sample of a study of cytomegalovirus exposure and HLA in healthy donors. Generated by immunoSEQ multiplex PCR, the TCRdb table keeps only in-frame clones and is missing some. In the table there are under 250,000 clones, about 81% of which are singletons. Sequencing was done on a sample of PBMCs. These receptors all stem from a woman aged 25 to 39 in good health and CMV-seronegative. The CDR3 runs from the conserved cysteine through the conserved F or W. A D gene is named only where the DNA matches it firmly. Size is omitted from some rows. Given values are once, few, many or a class for expanded clones.

d_call: -; clone_size: -; v_call: TRBV28; j_call: TRBJ1-5; cdr3_aa: CASSFYGVRYQPQHF; cdr3_nt: TGTGCCAGCAGTTTTTACGGGGTAAGATATCAGCCCCAGCATTTT
d_call: -; clone_size: -; v_call: TRBV6-5; j_call: TRBJ2-1; cdr3_aa: CASSYGGNSYNEQFF; cdr3_nt: TGTGCCAGCAGTTACGGGGGGAACTCCTACAATGAGCAGTTCTTC
d_call: TRBD1; clone_size: -; v_call: TRBV29-1; j_call: TRBJ2-5; cdr3_aa: CSDGGQGETQYF; cdr3_nt: TGCAGCGATGGGGGACAGGGTGAGACCCAGTACTTC
d_call: TRBD1; clone_size: -; v_call: TRBV27; j_call: TRBJ2-7; cdr3_aa: CASSTPLRDRGPEQYF; cdr3_nt: TGTGCCAGCAGTACTCCCCTCCGGGACAGGGGGCCCGAGCAGTACTTC
d_call: TRBD2; clone_size: many; v_call: TRBV5-4; j_call: TRBJ2-7; cdr3_aa: CASSGALAGYEQYF; cdr3_nt: TGTGCCAGCAGCGGGGCGCTAGCGGGGTACGAGCAGTACTTC
d_call: -; clone_size: few; v_call: TRBV15; j_call: TRBJ1-1; cdr3_aa: CATSRVRGVPFF; cdr3_nt: TGTGCCACCAGCAGAGTTCGGGGAGTCCCTTTCTTT
d_call: TRBD1; clone_size: few; v_call: TRBV29-1; j_call: TRBJ1-5; cdr3_aa: CSVAGQENQPQHF; cdr3_nt: TGCAGCGTTGCAGGACAGGAGAATCAGCCCCAGCATTTT
d_call: TRBD2; clone_size: -; v_call: TRBV5-1; j_call: TRBJ2-3; cdr3_aa: CASSLARTSGTSTDTQYF; cdr3_nt: TGCGCCAGCAGCTTGGCCCGGACTAGCGGGACTAGCACAGATACGCAGTATTTT
d_call: -; clone_size: -; v_call: TRBV7-7; j_call: TRBJ2-5; cdr3_aa: CASSLGPTGETQYF; cdr3_nt: TGTGCCAGCAGCTTAGGTCCCACCGGGGAGACCCAGTACTTC
d_call: -; clone_size: -; v_call: TRBV5-5; j_call: TRBJ1-3; cdr3_aa: CASSPPGQRNTIYF; cdr3_nt: TGTGCCAGCAGCCCCCCGGGACAAAGGAACACCATATATTTT
d_call: TRBD2; clone_size: -; v_call: TRBV5-1; j_call: TRBJ2-3; cdr3_aa: CASSYASGSGDTQYF; cdr3_nt: TGCGCCAGCAGCTACGCTAGCGGGAGCGGCGATACGCAGTATTTT
d_call: -; clone_size: -; v_call: TRBV28; j_call: TRBJ2-7; cdr3_aa: CASSGAGGGSYEQYF; cdr3_nt: TGTGCCAGCAGTGGGGCAGGGGGAGGCTCCTACGAGCAGTACTTC